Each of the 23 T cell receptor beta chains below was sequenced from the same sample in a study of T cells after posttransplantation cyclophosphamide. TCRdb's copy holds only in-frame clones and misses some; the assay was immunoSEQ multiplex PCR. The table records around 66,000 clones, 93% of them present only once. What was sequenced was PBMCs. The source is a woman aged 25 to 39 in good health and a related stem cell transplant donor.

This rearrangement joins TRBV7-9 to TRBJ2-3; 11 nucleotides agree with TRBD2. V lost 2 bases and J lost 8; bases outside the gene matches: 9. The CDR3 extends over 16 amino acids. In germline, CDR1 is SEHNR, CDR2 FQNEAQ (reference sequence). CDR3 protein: CASSLQTSGDLSTQYF. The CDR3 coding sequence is TGTGCCAGCAGCTTACAGACTAGCGGGGACCTGTCTACGCAGTATTTT.

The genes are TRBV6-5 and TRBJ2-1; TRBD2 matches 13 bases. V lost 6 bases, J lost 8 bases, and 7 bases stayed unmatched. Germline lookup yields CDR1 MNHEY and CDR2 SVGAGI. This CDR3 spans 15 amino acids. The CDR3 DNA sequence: TGTGCCAGCAGGACTACTAGCGGGGGGGCCTATGAGCAGTTCTTC. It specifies CASRTTSGGAYEQFF.

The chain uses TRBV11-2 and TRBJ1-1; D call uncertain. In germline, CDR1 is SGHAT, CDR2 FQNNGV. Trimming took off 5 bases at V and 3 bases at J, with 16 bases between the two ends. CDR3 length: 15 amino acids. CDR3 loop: CASSTQAFGDTEAFF. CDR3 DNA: TGTGCCAGCAGCACACAAGCCTTTGGTGACACTGAAGCTTTCTTT.

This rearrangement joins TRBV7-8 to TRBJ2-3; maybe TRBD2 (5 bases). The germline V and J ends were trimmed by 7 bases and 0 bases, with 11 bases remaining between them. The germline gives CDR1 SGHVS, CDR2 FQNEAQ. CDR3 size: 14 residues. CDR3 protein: CASNQRFSTDTQYF. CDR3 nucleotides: TGTGCCAGCAACCAGCGGTTTAGCACAGATACGCAGTATTTT. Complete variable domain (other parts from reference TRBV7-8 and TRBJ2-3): GAGVSQSPRYKVAKRGQDVALRCDPISGHVSLFWYQQALGQGPEFLTYFQNEAQLDKSGLPSDRFFAERPEGSVSTLKIQRTQQEDSAVYLCASNQRFSTDTQYFGPGTRLTVL.

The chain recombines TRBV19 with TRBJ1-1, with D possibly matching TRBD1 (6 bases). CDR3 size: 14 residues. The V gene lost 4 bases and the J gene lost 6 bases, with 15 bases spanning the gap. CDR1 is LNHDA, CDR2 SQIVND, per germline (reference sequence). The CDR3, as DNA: TGTGCCAGTAGTAGGCGGGCAGGGGATTCTGAAGCTTTCTTT. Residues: CASSRRAGDSEAFF.

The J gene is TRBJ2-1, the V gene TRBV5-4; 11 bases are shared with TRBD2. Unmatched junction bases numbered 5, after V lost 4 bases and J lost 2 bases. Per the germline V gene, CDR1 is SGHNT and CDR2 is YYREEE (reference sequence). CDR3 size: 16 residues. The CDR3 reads CASSHSGGATYNEQFF. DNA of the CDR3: TGTGCCAGCAGCCATAGCGGGGGGGCAACCTACAATGAGCAGTTCTTC.

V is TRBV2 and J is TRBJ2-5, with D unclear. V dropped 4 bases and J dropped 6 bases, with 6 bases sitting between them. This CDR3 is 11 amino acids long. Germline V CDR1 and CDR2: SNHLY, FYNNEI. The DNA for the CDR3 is TGTGCCAGCAGTGGAATGAAGACCCAGTACTTC. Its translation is CASSGMKTQYF.

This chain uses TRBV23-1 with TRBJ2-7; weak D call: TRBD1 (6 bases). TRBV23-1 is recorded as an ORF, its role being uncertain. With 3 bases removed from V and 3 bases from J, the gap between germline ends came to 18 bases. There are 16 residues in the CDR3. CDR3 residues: CASSHPARGKNYEQYF. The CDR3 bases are TGCGCCAGCAGTCACCCGGCCAGGGGCAAAAACTACGAGCAGTACTTC.

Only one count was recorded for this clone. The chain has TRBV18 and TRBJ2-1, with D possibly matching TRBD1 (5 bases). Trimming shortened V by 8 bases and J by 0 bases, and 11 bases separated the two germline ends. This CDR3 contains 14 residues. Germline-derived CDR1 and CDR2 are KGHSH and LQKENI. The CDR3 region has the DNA TGTGCCAGCGTCGACAGTTCCTCCTACAATGAGCAGTTCTTC. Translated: CASVDSSSYNEQFF.

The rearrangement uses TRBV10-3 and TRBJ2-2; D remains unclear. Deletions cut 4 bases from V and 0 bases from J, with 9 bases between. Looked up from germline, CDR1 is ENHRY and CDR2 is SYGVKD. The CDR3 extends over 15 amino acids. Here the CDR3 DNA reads TGTGCCATCAGTGCCCGACAATCGAACACCGGGGAGCTGTTTTTT. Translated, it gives CAISARQSNTGELFF.

The CDR3 nucleotides are TGTGCCAGCAGCTTGCTAAGGGCGCAGTCCCATTCACCCCTCCACTTT. Translating gives CASSLLRAQSHSPLHF. The chain combines TRBV5-6 with TRBJ1-6; D gene unclear. Trimming took off 1 base at V and 8 bases at J, with 16 bases between the two ends. Germline V gene data show CDR1 as SGHDT and CDR2 as YYEEEE. This CDR3 region has 16 residues.

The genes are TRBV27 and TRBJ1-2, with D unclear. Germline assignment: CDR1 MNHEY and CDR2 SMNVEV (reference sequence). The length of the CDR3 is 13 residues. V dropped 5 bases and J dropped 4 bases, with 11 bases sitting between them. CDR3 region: CASSLHSRYGYTF. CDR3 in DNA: TGTGCCAGCAGTCTACATTCTCGCTATGGCTACACCTTC.

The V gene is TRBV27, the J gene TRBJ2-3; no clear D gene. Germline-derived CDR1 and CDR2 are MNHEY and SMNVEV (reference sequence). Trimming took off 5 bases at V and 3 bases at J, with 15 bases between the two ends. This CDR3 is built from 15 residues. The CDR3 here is CASSAFRVGTDTQYF. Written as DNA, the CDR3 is TGTGCCAGCAGTGCTTTCCGGGTGGGTACAGATACGCAGTATTTT.

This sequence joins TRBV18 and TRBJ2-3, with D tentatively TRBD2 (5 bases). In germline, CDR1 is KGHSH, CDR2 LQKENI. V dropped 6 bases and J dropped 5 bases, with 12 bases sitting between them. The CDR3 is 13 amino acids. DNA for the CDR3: TGTGCCAGCTCTTCGTCCCGGGAAGATACGCAGTATTTT. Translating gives CASSSSREDTQYF.

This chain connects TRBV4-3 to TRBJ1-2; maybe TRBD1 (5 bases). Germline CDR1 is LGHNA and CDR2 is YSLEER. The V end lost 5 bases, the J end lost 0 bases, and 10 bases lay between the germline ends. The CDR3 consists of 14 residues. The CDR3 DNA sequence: TGCGCCAGCAGCGCCGCGACAGCTAACTATGGCTACACCTTC. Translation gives CASSAATANYGYTF.

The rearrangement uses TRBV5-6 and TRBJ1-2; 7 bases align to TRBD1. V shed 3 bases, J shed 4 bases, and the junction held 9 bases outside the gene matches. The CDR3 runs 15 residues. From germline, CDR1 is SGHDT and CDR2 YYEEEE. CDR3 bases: TGTGCCAGCAGCTCCTTCACCCGGGACAGCTATGGCTACACCTTC. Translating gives CASSSFTRDSYGYTF.

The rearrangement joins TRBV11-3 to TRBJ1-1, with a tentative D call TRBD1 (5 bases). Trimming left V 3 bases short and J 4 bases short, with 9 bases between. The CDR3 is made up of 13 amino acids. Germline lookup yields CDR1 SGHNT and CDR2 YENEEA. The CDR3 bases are TGTGCCAGCAGCTTTGGGGGAGGCACTGAAGCTTTCTTT. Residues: CASSFGGGTEAFF.

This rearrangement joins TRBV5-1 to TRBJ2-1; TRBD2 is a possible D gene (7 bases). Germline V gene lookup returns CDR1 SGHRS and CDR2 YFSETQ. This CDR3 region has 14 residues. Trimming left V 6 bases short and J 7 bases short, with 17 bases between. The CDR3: CASNLGGGQNEQFF. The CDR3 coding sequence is TGCGCCAGCAACCTAGGGGGGGGGCAGAATGAGCAGTTCTTC.

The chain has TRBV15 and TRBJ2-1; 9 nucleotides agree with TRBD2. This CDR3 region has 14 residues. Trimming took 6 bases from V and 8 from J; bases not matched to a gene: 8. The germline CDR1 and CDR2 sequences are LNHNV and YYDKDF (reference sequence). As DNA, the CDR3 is TGTGCCACCAGGGTAGCGGGGGTAGGCCATGAGCAGTTCTTC. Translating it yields CATRVAGVGHEQFF.

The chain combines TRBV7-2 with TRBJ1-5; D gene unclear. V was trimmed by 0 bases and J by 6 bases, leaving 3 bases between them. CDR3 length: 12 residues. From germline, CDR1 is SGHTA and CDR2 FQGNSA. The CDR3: CASSLAGQPQHF. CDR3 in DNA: TGTGCCAGCAGCTTAGCTGGTCAGCCCCAGCATTTT.

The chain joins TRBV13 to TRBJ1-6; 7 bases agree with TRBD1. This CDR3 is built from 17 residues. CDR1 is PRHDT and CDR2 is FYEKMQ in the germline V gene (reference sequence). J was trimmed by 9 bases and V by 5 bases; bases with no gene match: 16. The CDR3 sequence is CASSGSGGGSPSSPLHF. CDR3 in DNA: TGTGCCAGCAGCGGGTCAGGGGGAGGGAGCCCGAGTTCACCCCTCCACTTT.

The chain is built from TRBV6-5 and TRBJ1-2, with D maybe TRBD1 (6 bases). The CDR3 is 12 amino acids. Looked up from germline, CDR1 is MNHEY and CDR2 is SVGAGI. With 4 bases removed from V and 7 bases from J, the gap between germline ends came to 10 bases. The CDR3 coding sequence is TGTGCCAGCAGTTGGCAAGGGGGTGGCTACACCTTC. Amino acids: CASSWQGGGYTF.

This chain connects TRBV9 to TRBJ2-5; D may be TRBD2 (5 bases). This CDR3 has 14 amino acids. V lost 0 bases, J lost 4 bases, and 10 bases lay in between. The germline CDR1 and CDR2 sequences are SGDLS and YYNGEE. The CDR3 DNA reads TGTGCCAGCAGCGTAGGAAGGGCGGGAGAGACCCAGTACTTC. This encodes CASSVGRAGETQYF.